The rows below give T cell receptor beta chains drawn from one sample of a study of radiation and T cells in renal cell carcinoma. Data came from immunoSEQ multiplex PCR; TCRdb stores just in-frame clones and leaves some out. The table shows more than 60,000 clones, with approximately 82% occurring only once. Sample: blood, taken from a patient whose treatment included radiotherapy and nephrectomy. The receptors here all came from a woman aged 55 to 70 with renal cell carcinoma. CDR3s include the opening cysteine and the closing phenylalanine or tryptophan. A D gene is named only where the DNA matches it firmly. A clone size is listed for some rows: how often the clone was seen (once, few, many), or a class if it is expanded.

clone size	CDR3 length	D gene	V gene	J gene	CDR3 protein	CDR3 DNA
-	15	-	TRBV6-1	TRBJ1-2	CASMRLGTPNYGYTF	TGTGCCAGCATGCGCCTCGGGACTCCTAACTATGGCTACACCTTC
-	14	-	TRBV19	TRBJ1-1	CASERDAVGTEAFF	TGTGCCAGCGAGAGGGACGCCGTCGGTACTGAAGCTTTCTTT
few	14	-	TRBV9	TRBJ1-1	CASSVVAGDTEAFF	TGTGCCAGCAGCGTAGTTGCTGGGGACACTGAAGCTTTCTTT
-	14	-	TRBV19	TRBJ2-7	CASSITPTWGEQYF	TGTGCCAGTAGTATAACTCCGACTTGGGGCGAGCAGTACTTC
-	16	-	TRBV5-1	TRBJ2-3	CASSLERARTDRTQYF	TGCGCCAGCAGCTTAGAACGGGCCCGAACGGACCGTACGCAGTATTTT
-	14	-	TRBV27	TRBJ2-1	CASSLDSGYNEQFF	TGTGCCAGCAGTTTGGACAGTGGGTACAATGAGCAGTTCTTC
few	12	-	TRBV5-1	TRBJ1-1	CASSSGGDQAFF	TGCGCCAGCAGCTCAGGAGGGGACCAAGCTTTCTTT
-	14	-	TRBV6-6	TRBJ1-5	CASREGVSNQPQHF	TGTGCCAGCAGAGAGGGGGTTAGCAATCAGCCCCAGCATTTT
-	17	TRBD2	TRBV11-2	TRBJ2-3	CASSLDGAGEVTDTQYF	TGTGCCAGCAGCTTAGATGGGGCGGGGGAGGTCACAGATACGCAGTATTTT
-	14	-	TRBV5-6	TRBJ1-1	CASSLRARHTEAFF	TGTGCCAGCAGCTTGAGGGCTAGGCACACTGAAGCTTTCTTT
-	18	-	TRBV1	TRBJ2-3	CTSSQDSLDPGWSDTQYF	TGCACCAGCAGCCAAGATTCCCTCGACCCGGGCTGGTCAGATACGCAGTATTTT
few	14	-	TRBV4-1	TRBJ2-7	CASSQVGVGYEQYF	TGCGCCAGCAGCCAAGTAGGCGTTGGCTACGAGCAGTACTTC
-	18	TRBD2	TRBV5-8	TRBJ2-5	CASSLEGLAKGSGETQYF	TGTGCCAGCAGCTTGGAGGGACTAGCAAAGGGATCTGGGGAGACCCAGTACTTC
-	15	TRBD1	TRBV9	TRBJ1-6	CASSVDRGFNSPLHF	TGTGCCAGCAGCGTGGACAGGGGTTTTAATTCACCCCTCCACTTT
-	16	TRBD2	TRBV9	TRBJ2-4	CASSPGGGPVQNIQYF	TGTGCCAGCAGCCCCGGGGGAGGGCCCGTCCAAAACATTCAGTACTTC
once	16	-	TRBV4-3	TRBJ1-2	CASSQEAHGGGYGYTF	TGCGCCAGCAGCCAAGAGGCCCACGGGGGCGGCTATGGCTACACCTTC
-	14	TRBD1	TRBV5-4	TRBJ1-2	CASSPRGANYGYTF	TGTGCCAGCAGCCCCAGGGGGGCTAACTATGGCTACACCTTC
-	15	-	TRBV19	TRBJ1-5	CASSILPVSNQPQHF	TGTGCCAGTAGTATACTGCCAGTTAGCAATCAGCCCCAGCATTTT
-	18	TRBD1	TRBV29-1	TRBJ2-1	CSVGHRQGAIWGDNEQFF	TGCAGCGTTGGACACAGGCAGGGGGCCATTTGGGGGGACAATGAGCAGTTCTTC
-	15	TRBD1	TRBV28	TRBJ1-2	CAIYRRDRENYGYTF	TGTGCCATCTACCGCCGGGACAGAGAAAACTATGGCTACACCTTC
-	14	TRBD2	TRBV6-5	TRBJ2-7	CASRELAKENEQYF	TGTGCCAGCAGAGAACTAGCGAAAGAGAACGAGCAGTACTTC
-	17	TRBD1	TRBV27	TRBJ2-7	CASSQGQLISGTYEQYF	TGTGCCAGCAGTCAGGGACAGTTGATCTCGGGGACCTACGAGCAGTACTTC
few	16	TRBD1	TRBV4-2	TRBJ2-4	CASSSRTGLAKNIQYF	TGTGCCAGCAGCTCCCGGACAGGTCTAGCCAAAAACATTCAGTACTTC
once	15	TRBD2	TRBV27	TRBJ2-7	CASRPRGVAGGEQYF	TGTGCCAGCAGGCCCCGTGGGGTAGCGGGAGGTGAGCAGTACTTC
-	14	-	TRBV28	TRBJ2-7	CASSPMDGTYEQYF	TGTGCCAGCAGTCCGATGGACGGAACCTACGAGCAGTACTTC
-	13	-	TRBV28	TRBJ1-2	CASTSLGMGGYTF	TGTGCCAGCACTTCATTAGGGATGGGAGGCTACACCTTC
-	16	TRBD2	TRBV5-1	TRBJ2-5	CASSLGAGGSQETQYF	TGCGCCAGCAGCTTGGGGGCGGGAGGATCCCAAGAGACCCAGTACTTC
-	18	TRBD1	TRBV13	TRBJ2-4	CASSSQGFYPIAKNIQYF	TGTGCCAGCAGCTCACAGGGGTTCTACCCCATAGCCAAAAACATTCAGTACTTC
-	13	-	TRBV2	TRBJ1-5	CASKGDSNQPQHF	TGTGCCAGCAAAGGGGATAGCAATCAGCCCCAGCATTTT
-	13	-	TRBV7-2	TRBJ1-5	CASSWSSGQPQHF	TGTGCCAGCAGCTGGTCAAGCGGTCAGCCCCAGCATTTT
-	13	TRBD2	TRBV5-4	TRBJ2-2	CASSQAGSGELFF	TGTGCCAGCAGCCAAGCGGGGTCCGGGGAGCTGTTTTTT
-	14	-	TRBV19	TRBJ1-6	CASSIGGQLSPLHF	TGTGCCAGTAGTATAGGCGGACAGCTTTCACCCCTCCACTTT